This T cell receptor (beta chain) was recovered during a study of blood T cell repertoires in COVID-19. Study-level information: T cells, B-cell-depleted T cells, or PBMCs supplied cDNA or gDNA.

Trimming stripped 1 base from V and 4 bases from J, with 11 bases between. The CDR3 runs 15 residues. Germline lookup yields CDR1 SEHNR and CDR2 FQNEAQ (reference sequence). Original methodology: Amplification of reference gene primers provided the estimated nucleated cell counts. TCRdb's table, derived via immunoSEQ multiplex PCR, lists solely in-frame clones and lacks some. Clone size and the V and J calls come from that table; the DNA yielded D and trimming. The data show 200,000 to 250,000 clones, with approximately 84% seen just once and 4% held by the top ten. Input material: peripheral blood. The chain recombines TRBV7-9 with TRBJ2-1; D ambiguous. The TCR sequence derives from a man aged 50 to 60 with acute or convalescent COVID-19. In DNA form, the CDR3 reads TGTGCCAGCAGCTTAGACTCCCAGAGGTACAATGAGCAGTTCTTC. This codes for CASSLDSQRYNEQFF.